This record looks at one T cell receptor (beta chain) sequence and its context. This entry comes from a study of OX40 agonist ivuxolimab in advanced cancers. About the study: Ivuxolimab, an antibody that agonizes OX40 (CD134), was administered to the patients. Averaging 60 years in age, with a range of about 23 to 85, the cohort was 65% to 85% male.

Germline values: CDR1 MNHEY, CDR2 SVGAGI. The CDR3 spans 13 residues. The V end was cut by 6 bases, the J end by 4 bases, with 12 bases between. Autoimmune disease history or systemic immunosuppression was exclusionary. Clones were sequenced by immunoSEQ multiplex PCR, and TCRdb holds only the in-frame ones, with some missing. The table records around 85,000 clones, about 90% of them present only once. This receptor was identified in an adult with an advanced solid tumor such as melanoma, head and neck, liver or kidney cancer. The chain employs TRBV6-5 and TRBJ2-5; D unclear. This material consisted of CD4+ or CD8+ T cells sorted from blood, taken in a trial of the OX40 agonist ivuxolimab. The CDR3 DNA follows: TGTGCCAGCAGCCCCCGCGAGAGAGAGACCCAGTACTTC. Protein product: CASSPRERETQYF.